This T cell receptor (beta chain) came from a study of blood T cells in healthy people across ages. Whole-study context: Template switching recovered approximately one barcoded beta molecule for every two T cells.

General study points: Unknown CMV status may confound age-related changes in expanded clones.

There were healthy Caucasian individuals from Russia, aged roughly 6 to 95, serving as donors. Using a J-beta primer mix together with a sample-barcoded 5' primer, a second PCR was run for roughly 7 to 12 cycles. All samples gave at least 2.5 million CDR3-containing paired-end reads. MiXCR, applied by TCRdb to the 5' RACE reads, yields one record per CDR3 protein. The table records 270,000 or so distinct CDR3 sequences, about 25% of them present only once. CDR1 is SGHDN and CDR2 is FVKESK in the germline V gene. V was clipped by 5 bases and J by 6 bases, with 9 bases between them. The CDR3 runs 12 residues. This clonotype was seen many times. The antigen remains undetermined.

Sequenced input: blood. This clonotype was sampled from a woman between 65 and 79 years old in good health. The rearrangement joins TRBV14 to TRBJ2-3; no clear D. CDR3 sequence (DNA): TGTGCCAGCAGCTACCTGTTGGATACGCAGTATTTT. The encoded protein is CASSYLLDTQYF.